This is a list of T cell receptor beta chains from one sample in a study of CD4+ T cells in melanoma. The assay was immunoSEQ multiplex PCR, and TCRdb's table has in-frame clones only and misses some. The repertoire consists of about 140,000 clones, with about nine tenths occurring once and the leading ten covering approximately 1.4%. The receptor source for this set is a human donor with melanoma. Both conserved end residues are part of each CDR3. A D gene is named only where the DNA matches it firmly. Clone sizes are given selectively: once, few, many, or a class where the clone is expanded.

D gene | clone size | J gene | V gene | CDR3 protein | CDR3 DNA
. | . | TRBJ1-1 | TRBV29-1 | CSVEMEVMRAFF | TGCAGCGTTGAAATGGAGGTCATGCGAGCTTTCTTT
. | . | TRBJ2-1 | TRBV9 | CASRPWPGGTDEQFF | TGTGCCAGCAGACCTTGGCCGGGCGGTACGGATGAGCAGTTCTTC
. | . | TRBJ2-6 | TRBV29-1 | CSVISGANVLTF | TGCAGCGTGATTTCGGGGGCCAACGTCCTGACTTTC
TRBD2 | . | TRBJ2-5 | TRBV15 | CATSRDSRGLAGPRRETQYF | TGTGCCACCAGCAGAGATAGTAGGGGACTAGCGGGTCCACGGAGGGAGACCCAGTACTTC
. | . | TRBJ1-5 | TRBV5-1 | CASRLDGGSNQPQHF | TGCGCCAGCAGATTAGACGGGGGGAGCAATCAGCCCCAGCATTTT
. | . | TRBJ1-1 | TRBV27 | CASSTRPKVTEAFF | TGTGCCAGCTCGACGAGGCCGAAAGTCACTGAAGCTTTCTTT
TRBD1 | . | TRBJ1-1 | TRBV11-1 | CASSRQGNEAFF | TGTGCCAGCAGCAGACAGGGAAATGAAGCTTTCTTT
. | once | TRBJ1-6 | TRBV9 | CASSPSPRENSPLHF | TGTGCCAGCAGCCCCTCCCCGAGGGAAAATTCACCCCTCCACTTT
TRBD2 | . | TRBJ2-3 | TRBV18 | CASSAGGVRTDTQYF | TGTGCCAGCTCTGCCGGGGGGGTACGTACAGATACGCAGTATTTT
TRBD2 | . | TRBJ2-3 | TRBV11-2 | CASSILAGEYTDTQYF | TGTGCCAGCAGCATTCTAGCGGGGGAGTACACAGATACGCAGTATTTT
. | . | TRBJ2-1 | TRBV30 | CAWGPNEQFF | TGTGCCTGGGGGCCAAATGAGCAGTTCTTC
. | . | TRBJ1-1 | TRBV5-4 | CASSSRGRANTEAFF | TGTGCCAGCAGCTCCAGAGGACGGGCGAACACTGAAGCTTTCTTT
. | . | TRBJ2-1 | TRBV4-1 | CASSQDRGIYNEQFF | TGCGCCAGCAGCCAAGATCGTGGGATCTACAATGAGCAGTTCTTC
. | . | TRBJ2-2 | TRBV18 | CASRLVPGELFF | TGTGCCAGTCGACTAGTTCCCGGGGAGCTGTTTTTT
. | . | TRBJ1-2 | TRBV10-3 | CAISEQQAIGGYTF | TGTGCCATCAGTGAACAACAGGCGATCGGTGGCTACACCTTC
TRBD2 | . | TRBJ2-2 | TRBV11-2 | CASGKLAGGYNTGELFF | TGTGCCAGCGGGAAACTAGCGGGGGGGTATAACACCGGGGAGCTGTTTTTT
. | . | TRBJ2-2 | TRBV5-1 | CASSLNPRPSGELFF | TGCGCCAGCAGCTTGAATCCCCGCCCCTCCGGGGAGCTGTTTTTT
TRBD1 | . | TRBJ1-3 | TRBV6-1 | CASSAQTGGAGFDF | TGTGCCAGCAGTGCCCAGACAGGGGGCGCCGGGTTTGATTTT
TRBD2 | . | TRBJ2-5 | TRBV4-1 | CASSQDRGGPETQYF | TGCGCCAGCAGCCAAGATCGCGGGGGGCCAGAGACCCAGTACTTC
. | . | TRBJ2-6 | TRBV4-1 | CASSQVGSPSGANVLTF | TGCGCCAGCAGCCAAGTCGGGTCCCCCTCTGGGGCCAACGTCCTGACTTTC
. | . | TRBJ2-5 | TRBV5-1 | CASSFTNPGGETQYF | TGCGCCAGCAGCTTCACCAACCCGGGTGGGGAGACCCAGTACTTC
. | . | TRBJ2-5 | TRBV5-4 | CASSLERGQKTQYF | TGTGCCAGCAGCCTAGAACGGGGGCAAAAGACCCAGTACTTC
. | . | TRBJ2-3 | TRBV7-9 | CASSPSPRIGQYF | TGTGCCAGCAGCCCGTCCCCACGGATTGGGCAGTATTTT
. | . | TRBJ2-5 | TRBV5-4 | CASSPARQEETQYF | TGTGCCAGCAGCCCAGCCCGGCAGGAAGAGACCCAGTACTTC
TRBD1 | . | TRBJ1-2 | TRBV19 | CASSIETGIGYTF | TGTGCCAGTAGTATCGAGACAGGGATTGGCTACACCTTC
TRBD1 | . | TRBJ2-3 | TRBV6-1 | CASKDRGLTDTQYF | TGTGCCAGCAAGGACAGGGGGCTGACAGATACGCAGTATTTT
. | few | TRBJ1-4 | TRBV19 | CASSPINEKLFF | TGTGCCAGTAGTCCAATTAATGAAAAACTGTTTTTT
TRBD2 | . | TRBJ2-1 | TRBV5-1 | CASGDSLAGNYNEQFF | TGCGCCAGCGGCGACTCACTAGCGGGGAATTACAATGAGCAGTTCTTC
TRBD2 | . | TRBJ2-7 | TRBV18 | CATTSGTSGGEQYF | TGTGCCACCACGTCCGGGACTAGCGGAGGGGAGCAGTACTTC
TRBD1 | few | TRBJ1-2 | TRBV6-1 | CASSGQGEQRNGYTF | TGTGCCAGCAGTGGACAGGGTGAACAGCGGAATGGCTACACCTTC
TRBD1 | . | TRBJ2-5 | TRBV7-9 | CASSQSDRGRGETQYF | TGTGCCAGCAGCCAGTCGGACAGGGGGCGCGGAGAGACCCAGTACTTC
TRBD2 | . | TRBJ2-3 | TRBV29-1 | CSVEVAPGLAGGTAGTDTQYF | TGCAGCGTTGAAGTCGCGCCGGGACTAGCGGGGGGCACCGCTGGCACAGATACGCAGTATTTT
. | . | TRBJ1-2 | TRBV5-5 | CASSLGLIGGYTF | TGTGCCAGCAGCTTGGGCCTAATCGGGGGCTACACCTTC
TRBD1 | . | TRBJ1-1 | TRBV2 | CASSVSTGVAGEAFF | TGTGCCAGCAGTGTCTCGACAGGGGTCGCGGGTGAAGCTTTCTTT
TRBD2 | few | TRBJ2-1 | TRBV29-1 | CSVRGGEGSDQFF | TGCAGCGTTCGGGGCGGGGAGGGATCGGATCAGTTCTTC
. | . | TRBJ1-5 | TRBV30 | CAWSRGRDQPQHF | TGTGCCTGGAGTCGGGGTCGGGATCAGCCCCAGCATTTT
. | . | TRBJ2-1 | TRBV5-1 | CASSLTGSSYNEQFF | TGCGCCAGCAGCTTGACTGGGAGCTCCTACAATGAGCAGTTCTTC
. | . | TRBJ1-2 | TRBV6-4 | CASSSSPGRYTF | TGTGCCAGCAGTTCGAGCCCGGGACGCTACACCTTC
TRBD1 | . | TRBJ2-7 | TRBV29-1 | CSVDTGDPYEQYF | TGCAGCGTTGATACAGGGGATCCCTACGAGCAGTACTTC
. | . | TRBJ1-4 | TRBV7-6 | CASSRRQTGNEKLFF | TGTGCCAGCAGCCGAAGACAGACGGGTAATGAAAAACTGTTTTTT
. | few | TRBJ1-6 | TRBV19 | CASRDGDNSPLHF | TGTGCCAGTAGGGACGGGGATAATTCACCCCTCCACTTT
TRBD1 | . | TRBJ2-7 | TRBV29-1 | CSVGQVNFDEQYF | TGCAGCGTCGGACAGGTGAACTTTGACGAGCAGTACTTC